The rows below give T cell receptor beta chains drawn from one sample of a study of Ad26.COV2.S vaccination and SARS-CoV-2 variants. The method was immunoSEQ multiplex PCR; TCRdb's version includes in-frame clones alone and lacks a portion of them. The sample has more than 300,000 clones, roughly nine tenths seen once. Source: peripheral blood, taken in a trial of Ad26.COV2.S vaccine versus placebo. These receptors were obtained from a person aged 18-65 years who received the Ad26.COV2.S COVID-19 vaccine or a placebo. Each CDR3 is given with its conserved first and last residue. The D gene is left open where the match is weak. Clone sizes are given selectively: once, few, many, or a class where the clone is expanded.

cdr3_nt	cdr3_aa	d_call	j_call	v_call	clone_size
TGTGCCTGGGCTCTGGGACTAGCGGGAAACGAGCAGTACTTC	CAWALGLAGNEQYF	TRBD2	TRBJ2-7	TRBV30	-
TGTGCCAGCAGCGCCCCGACGGGACTAGTCTCCTACAATGAGCAGTTCTTC	CASSAPTGLVSYNEQFF	TRBD2	TRBJ2-1	TRBV9	-
TGTGCCAGCAGCGTACAGGGGACCCTCTACACCTTC	CASSVQGTLYTF	TRBD1	TRBJ1-2	TRBV11-3	-
TGTGCCAGCAGTTTAATGGGGCCGGGGAATGAGCAGTTCTTC	CASSLMGPGNEQFF	-	TRBJ2-1	TRBV28	-
TGTGCCAGCAGTTACTCGGGGGGGGCCGAAGCTTTCTTT	CASSYSGGAEAFF	-	TRBJ1-1	TRBV6-5	-
TGTGCCAGTAGTATTCGGGACAGGAGTAATGAAAAACTGTTTTTT	CASSIRDRSNEKLFF	TRBD1	TRBJ1-4	TRBV19	-
TGTGCCTGGAGTGTGAGGAGAACAGGTGGCTACGAGCAGTACTTC	CAWSVRRTGGYEQYF	-	TRBJ2-7	TRBV30	-
TGTGCCAGCAGTGACGGGACAGCTACTAACTATGGCTACACCTTC	CASSDGTATNYGYTF	TRBD1	TRBJ1-2	TRBV6-1	-
TGTGCCAGCAGCCAGAAATACGAGCAGTACTTC	CASSQKYEQYF	-	TRBJ2-7	TRBV5-5	-
TGTGCCAGCAGTTTAACACAGAGCTCTGGAAACACCATATATTTT	CASSLTQSSGNTIYF	-	TRBJ1-3	TRBV6-5	-
TGCGCCAGCAGCTTTAGACTAGCGAGGGGGGATACGCAGTATTTT	CASSFRLARGDTQYF	TRBD2	TRBJ2-3	TRBV5-1	-
TGTGCCAGCAGACGACGACAGGGGGCTTTGGGAACTGAAGCTTTCTTT	CASRRRQGALGTEAFF	TRBD1	TRBJ1-1	TRBV28	-
TGTGCCAGCAGTGTATTCGGCAGGGGGGACACTGAAGCTTTCTTT	CASSVFGRGDTEAFF	TRBD1	TRBJ1-1	TRBV27	-
TGTGCCAGCAGTTACTCGACAGGGGGCAATGAGCAGTTCTTC	CASSYSTGGNEQFF	TRBD1	TRBJ2-1	TRBV6-2/TRBV6-3	-
TGTGCCAGCAGTGCCAACACTGAAGCTTTCTTT	CASSANTEAFF	-	TRBJ1-1	TRBV28	-
TGTGCCAGCTCAGCCGGAACAGGGAGCTCCTACGAGCAGTACTTC	CASSAGTGSSYEQYF	-	TRBJ2-7	TRBV18	-
TGTGCCATCAGTGAGGCGACAGGGGGGGGATCAGATACGCAGTATTTT	CAISEATGGGSDTQYF	TRBD1	TRBJ2-3	TRBV10-3	-
TGTGCCAGCAGCGACACTACTAATGAAAAACTGTTTTTT	CASSDTTNEKLFF	-	TRBJ1-4	TRBV12-3/TRBV12-4	-
TGTGCCACCCTGAGGGGGGAAGAGACCCAGTACTTC	CATLRGEETQYF	-	TRBJ2-5	TRBV7-9	-
TGTGCCAGCAGTTTCCTCGTCAATCAGCCCCAGCATTTT	CASSFLVNQPQHF	-	TRBJ1-5	TRBV6-2/TRBV6-3	once
TGTGCCAGCAGCGTCATTGACGGACAAGAGACCCAGTACTTC	CASSVIDGQETQYF	-	TRBJ2-5	TRBV9	once
TGTGCCAGCTCACCACCCAACGGTGGACGGCTCTACGAGCAGTACTTC	CASSPPNGGRLYEQYF	-	TRBJ2-7	TRBV18	-
TGCGCCAGCAGCCAAGGGGGTGGAAACACCATATATTTT	CASSQGGGNTIYF	-	TRBJ1-3	TRBV4-3	-
TGTGCCAGCAGTGAAAGGAGACAGGGGGCCGGGGAGCTGTTTTTT	CASSERRQGAGELFF	TRBD1	TRBJ2-2	TRBV2	-
TGTGCCAGTAGTCCCCCCGGTGACGGCACTGAAGCTTTCTTT	CASSPPGDGTEAFF	-	TRBJ1-1	TRBV19	-
TGTGCCAGCACCTCAAGGGGGTTTAGCACAGATACGCAGTATTTT	CASTSRGFSTDTQYF	-	TRBJ2-3	TRBV28	-
TGTGCCAGCAGCCAAGATCCAACCGGGACAGGGAACACTGAAGCTTTCTTT	CASSQDPTGTGNTEAFF	TRBD1	TRBJ1-1	TRBV4-2	-
TGTGCCAGCACCGTAGGAAACACCATATATTTT	CASTVGNTIYF	-	TRBJ1-3	TRBV18	-
TGTGCCAGTAGTATTGGGAGAGTTGGGACTAGCGGGAGTAAACCAAGAGATACGCAGTATTTT	CASSIGRVGTSGSKPRDTQYF	TRBD2	TRBJ2-3	TRBV19	-
TGTGCCAGCAGCTTAACTGGGAACAGGTACGAGCAGTACTTC	CASSLTGNRYEQYF	-	TRBJ2-7	TRBV7-8	-
TGTGCCTGGAGTGTACTCACAGATACGCAGTATTTT	CAWSVLTDTQYF	-	TRBJ2-3	TRBV30	-
TGTGCCAGTAGTAAGCGGGAACGGGCAGCTAACTATGGCTACACCTTC	CASSKRERAANYGYTF	-	TRBJ1-2	TRBV19	-
TGCAGTGCTAGTCGCCCTAGCGGGAGTTATACGCAGTATTTT	CSASRPSGSYTQYF	TRBD2	TRBJ2-3	TRBV20-1	-
TGTGCCAGCAGCCCACAGGCGAGGGCTGGGGCCAACGTCCTGACTTTC	CASSPQARAGANVLTF	-	TRBJ2-6	TRBV7-2	-
TGTGCCAGCAGCCGAGGGGGCTCTGGGGCCAACGTCCTGACTTTC	CASSRGGSGANVLTF	-	TRBJ2-6	TRBV7-9	few
TGTGCCAGCAGCTTAGATGGGATCTCTAGGAATGAGCAGTTCTTC	CASSLDGISRNEQFF	-	TRBJ2-1	TRBV11-3	many
TGCGCCAGCAGCCAAGCGGGAGGGCCGCACAATGAGCAGTTCTTC	CASSQAGGPHNEQFF	TRBD2	TRBJ2-1	TRBV4-1	-
TGTGCCAGCAGCTTACGACAGGGGGGCACTGAGCAGTTCTTC	CASSLRQGGTEQFF	TRBD1	TRBJ2-1	TRBV11-1	-
TGTGCCAGCAGCTCTGCGGGCCAGCCCCAGCATTTT	CASSSAGQPQHF	-	TRBJ1-5	TRBV7-6	-
TGTGCCAGCAGTTTAGTACAGGATGTCTATGGCTACACCTTC	CASSLVQDVYGYTF	-	TRBJ1-2	TRBV28	-
TGCAGCTCTCTCCTGGGGGGCCGCACAGATACGCAGTATTTT	CSSLLGGRTDTQYF	-	TRBJ2-3	TRBV29-1	-
TGTGCCAGTAGTCAACTAGACAGGGCTAATGAAAAACTGTTTTTT	CASSQLDRANEKLFF	TRBD1	TRBJ1-4	TRBV19	-
TGCGCCAGCAGCCCACTTAGCGGGGTGAGCACAGATACGCAGTATTTT	CASSPLSGVSTDTQYF	TRBD2	TRBJ2-3	TRBV5-1	-
TGCGCCAGCAGCCTAAGGACTAGCGGGAGGGGAAATGAGCAGTTCTTC	CASSLRTSGRGNEQFF	TRBD2	TRBJ2-1	TRBV4-3	-
TGTGCTAGTGGTTTGGGGACTAGCGGGATGGAGACCCAGTACTTC	CASGLGTSGMETQYF	TRBD2	TRBJ2-5	TRBV12-5	-
TGTGCCAGCAGCCAAGAAGCCATCACAGATACGCAGTATTTT	CASSQEAITDTQYF	-	TRBJ2-3	TRBV4-2	few
TGTGCCAGCAGCCCTAACTTCGGAACTAATGAAAAACTGTTTTTT	CASSPNFGTNEKLFF	-	TRBJ1-4	TRBV4-2	-
TGTGCCAGCAGCCCTAGCCCCACTGGGTGGGCTGAAGCTTTCTTT	CASSPSPTGWAEAFF	-	TRBJ1-1	TRBV28	-
TGTGCCAGCAGCCAGCTGCGGGGTAGGAATGAGCAGTTCTTC	CASSQLRGRNEQFF	-	TRBJ2-1	TRBV14	-
TGTGCCAGCAGCCGAGAGTTATGGAACACTGAAGCTTTCTTT	CASSRELWNTEAFF	-	TRBJ1-1	TRBV14	-
TGCGCCAGCAGCACAGACAGGGGATTAACTGAAGCTTTCTTT	CASSTDRGLTEAFF	TRBD1	TRBJ1-1	TRBV5-1	-